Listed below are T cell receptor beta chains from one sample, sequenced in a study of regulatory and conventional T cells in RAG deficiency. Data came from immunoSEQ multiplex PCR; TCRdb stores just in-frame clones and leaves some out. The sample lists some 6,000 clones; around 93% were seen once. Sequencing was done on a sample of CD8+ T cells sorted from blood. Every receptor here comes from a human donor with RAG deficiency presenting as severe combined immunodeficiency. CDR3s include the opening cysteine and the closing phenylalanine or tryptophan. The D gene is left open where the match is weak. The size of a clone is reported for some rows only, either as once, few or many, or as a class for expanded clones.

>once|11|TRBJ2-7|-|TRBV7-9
CASSPGYEQYF
TGTGCCAGCAGCCCAGGCTACGAGCAGTACTTC
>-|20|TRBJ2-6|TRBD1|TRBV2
CASRLPRQGGTLSGANVLTF
TGTGCCAGCAGGCTCCCTCGACAGGGTGGCACTCTCTCTGGGGCCAACGTCCTGACTTTC
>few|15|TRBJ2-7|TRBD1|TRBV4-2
CASSQVGTGGYEQYF
TGTGCCAGCAGCCAAGTGGGGACAGGAGGCTACGAGCAGTACTTC
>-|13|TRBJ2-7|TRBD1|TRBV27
CASSRDRPYEQYF
TGTGCCAGCAGTCGGGACAGGCCCTACGAGCAGTACTTC
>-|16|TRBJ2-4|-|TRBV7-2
CASSFPSGLAKNIQYF
TGTGCCAGCAGCTTCCCATCGGGGTTAGCCAAAAACATTCAGTACTTC
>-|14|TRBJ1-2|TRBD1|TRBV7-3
CASSPIQGRDGYTF
TGCGCCAGCAGCCCGATACAGGGGAGGGATGGCTACACCTTC
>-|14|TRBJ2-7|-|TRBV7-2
CASSFNLSPYEQYF
TGTGCCAGCAGCTTTAACCTGTCTCCCTACGAGCAGTACTTC
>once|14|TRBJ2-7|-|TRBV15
CATSRDLSSYEQYF
TGTGCCACCAGCAGAGATCTCAGCTCCTACGAGCAGTACTTC
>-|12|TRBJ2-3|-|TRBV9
CASSVGPDTQYF
TGTGCCAGCAGCGTAGGGCCAGATACGCAGTATTTT
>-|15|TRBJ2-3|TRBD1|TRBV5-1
CASSLGTGGADTQYF
TGCGCCAGCAGCTTGGGTACAGGGGGCGCAGATACGCAGTATTTT
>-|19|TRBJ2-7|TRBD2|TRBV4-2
CASSQGGGAGLAGVYEQYF
TGTGCCAGCAGCCAAGGAGGCGGGGCGGGACTAGCGGGAGTTTACGAGCAGTACTTC
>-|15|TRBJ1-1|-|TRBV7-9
CASSLIRPLDTEAFF
TGTGCCAGCAGCTTAATTCGACCCCTGGACACTGAAGCTTTCTTT
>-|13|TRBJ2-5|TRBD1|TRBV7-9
CASGGQGVWAQYF
TGTGCCAGCGGGGGACAGGGGGTCTGGGCCCAGTACTTC
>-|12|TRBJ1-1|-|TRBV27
CASSFGGARAFF
TGTGCCAGCAGTTTTGGGGGGGCTAGGGCTTTCTTT
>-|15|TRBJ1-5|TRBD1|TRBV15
CATKHVGQGNQPQHF
TGTGCCACCAAGCACGTAGGACAGGGGAATCAGCCCCAGCATTTT
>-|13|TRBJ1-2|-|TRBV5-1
CASSLPGIDGYTF
TGCGCCAGCAGCTTGCCGGGAATCGATGGCTACACCTTC
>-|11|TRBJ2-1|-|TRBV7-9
CASQGGNEQFF
TGTGCCAGCCAAGGAGGGAATGAGCAGTTCTTC
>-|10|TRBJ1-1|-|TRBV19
CASRDTEAFF
TGTGCCAGTAGGGACACTGAAGCTTTCTTT
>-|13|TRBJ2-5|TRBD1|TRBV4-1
CASSQDRGETQYF
TGCGCCAGCAGCCAGGACAGGGGAGAGACCCAGTACTTC
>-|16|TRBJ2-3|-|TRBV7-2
CASSLASQGERDTQYF
TGTGCCAGCAGCTTAGCAAGCCAGGGTGAGCGTGATACGCAGTATTTT
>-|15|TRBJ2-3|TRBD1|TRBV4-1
CASSLPGQGTDTQYF
TGCGCCAGCAGCCTCCCGGGACAGGGCACAGATACGCAGTATTTT
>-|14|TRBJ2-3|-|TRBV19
CASSSPAGADTQYF
TGTGCCAGTAGTAGTCCCGCAGGGGCAGATACGCAGTATTTT
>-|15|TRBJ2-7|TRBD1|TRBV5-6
CASSLEATGWYEQYF
TGTGCCAGCAGCTTGGAAGCGACAGGGTGGTACGAGCAGTACTTC
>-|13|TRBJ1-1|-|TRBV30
CAWSVQGWTEAFF
TGTGCCTGGAGTGTACAGGGTTGGACTGAAGCTTTCTTT
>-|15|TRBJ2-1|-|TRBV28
CASSLRQISYNEQFF
TGTGCCAGCAGTTTGCGACAGATCTCCTACAATGAGCAGTTCTTC
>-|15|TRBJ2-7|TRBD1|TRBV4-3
CASSQGQGLTYEQYF
TGCGCCAGCAGCCAGGGACAGGGGTTGACCTACGAGCAGTACTTC
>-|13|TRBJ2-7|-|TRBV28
CASTPPQGNEQYF
TGTGCCAGTACTCCACCTCAGGGGAACGAGCAGTACTTC
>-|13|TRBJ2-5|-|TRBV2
CASSEGYQETQYF
TGTGCCAGCAGTGAGGGGTACCAAGAGACCCAGTACTTC
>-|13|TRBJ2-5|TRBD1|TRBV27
CASRDRGQETQYF
TGTGCCAGCAGGGACAGGGGCCAAGAGACCCAGTACTTC
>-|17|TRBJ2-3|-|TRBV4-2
CASSQEIGVWGTDTQYF
TGTGCCAGCAGCCAAGAGATTGGTGTGTGGGGCACAGATACGCAGTATTTT
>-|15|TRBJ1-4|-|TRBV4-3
CASSQAGIDNEKLFF
TGCGCCAGCAGCCAAGCGGGGATTGATAATGAAAAACTGTTTTTT
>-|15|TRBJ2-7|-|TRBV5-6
CASSLVGWRSYEQYF
TGTGCCAGCAGCTTGGTAGGGTGGAGGTCCTACGAGCAGTACTTC
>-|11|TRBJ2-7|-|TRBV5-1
CASSSHYEQYF
TGCGCCAGCAGCTCCCACTACGAGCAGTACTTC
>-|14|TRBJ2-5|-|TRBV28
CASSLTYFQETQYF
TGTGCCAGCAGTTTAACCTACTTCCAAGAGACCCAGTACTTC
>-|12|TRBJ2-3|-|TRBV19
CASRTGMDTQYF
TGTGCCAGTAGAACAGGGATGGATACGCAGTATTTT
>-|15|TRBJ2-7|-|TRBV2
CASSQPRRGSYEQYF
TGTGCCAGCAGTCAACCTAGAAGAGGTTCCTACGAGCAGTACTTC
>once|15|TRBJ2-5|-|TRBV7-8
CASSLPPGARETQYF
TGTGCCAGCAGCTTACCCCCAGGGGCGAGAGAGACCCAGTACTTC
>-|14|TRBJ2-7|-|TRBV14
CASSQSSFGYEQYF
TGTGCCAGCAGCCAATCCTCCTTTGGCTACGAGCAGTACTTC
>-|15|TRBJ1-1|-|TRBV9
CASSLGRSMNTEAFF
TGTGCCAGCAGCTTGGGACGTTCCATGAACACTGAAGCTTTCTTT
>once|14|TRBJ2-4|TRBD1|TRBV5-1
CASRATGVQNIQYF
TGCGCCAGCAGGGCTACAGGGGTACAAAACATTCAGTACTTC
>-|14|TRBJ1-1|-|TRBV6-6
CASSFPAGQTEAFF
TGTGCCAGCAGTTTCCCCGCTGGTCAAACTGAAGCTTTCTTT
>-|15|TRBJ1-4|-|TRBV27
CASSSRIATNEKLFF
TGTGCCAGCAGTTCCCGGATCGCAACTAATGAAAAACTGTTTTTT
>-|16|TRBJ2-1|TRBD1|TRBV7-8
CASSLAGQGFYNEQFF
TGTGCCAGCAGCTTAGCGGGACAGGGGTTCTACAATGAGCAGTTCTTC
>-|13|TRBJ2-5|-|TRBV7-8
CASSFEGAETQYF
TGTGCCAGCAGCTTCGAAGGGGCTGAGACCCAGTACTTC
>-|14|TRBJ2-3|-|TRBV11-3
CASSPDPSTDTQYF
TGTGCCAGCAGCCCGGACCCAAGCACAGATACGCAGTATTTT
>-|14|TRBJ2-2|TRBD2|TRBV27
CASSLRGEVGELFF
TGTGCCAGCAGCTTACGGGGGGAGGTCGGGGAGCTGTTTTTT
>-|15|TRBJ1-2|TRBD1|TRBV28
CASSLLQGVIYGYTF
TGTGCCAGCAGTTTACTCCAGGGGGTTATTTATGGCTACACCTTC
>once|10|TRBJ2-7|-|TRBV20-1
CSARVLEQYF
TGCAGTGCTCGGGTCCTTGAGCAGTACTTC